This T cell receptor beta chain was captured by sequencing in a study of OX40 agonist ivuxolimab in advanced cancers. Using immunoSEQ multiplex PCR, the repertoire was profiled, and TCRdb retains in-frame clones only, with some absent. The data contain 55,000 to 75,000 clones, more than 75% of them seen just once; the ten biggest clones take up around 0.4%. This TCR came from an adult with an advanced solid tumor such as melanoma, head and neck, liver or kidney cancer. Sample: CD4+ or CD8+ T cells sorted from blood, taken in a trial of the OX40 agonist ivuxolimab.

DNA for the CDR3: TGTGCCAGCAGTGCCCGACTAGCGGGAGCAGATACGCAGTATTTT. It encodes CASSARLAGADTQYF. The chain has TRBV28 and TRBJ2-3; TRBD2 matches at 12 bases. The CDR3 has 15 residues. V gave up 5 bases and J gave up 4 bases; unmatched junction bases: 4. Germline-derived CDR1 and CDR2 are MDHEN and SYDVKM.